The 9 T cell receptor beta chains presented below share a single source sample, sequenced in a study of T cells in Graves' hyperthyroidism and ophthalmopathy. TCR beta CDR3 sequences were amplified from RNA transcripts. The HTBI set primed first-round TCR CDR3 RT-PCR. TCRdb fed the multiplex PCR reads into MiXCR, producing one record per CDR3 protein. The sample has hundreds of thousands of distinct CDR3 sequences, about 15% seen once. What was sequenced was blood. These TCRs come from a man aged 18 to 30 with Graves' ophthalmopathy.

CDR3 loop: CASSPLRGIEQFF. DNA of the CDR3: TGTGCCAGCAGCCCCCTTAGGGGGATTGAGCAGTTCTTC. The chain couples TRBV9 to TRBJ2-1, with D possibly being TRBD1 (6 bases). The CDR3 runs to 13 residues. The V gene lost 4 bases and the J gene lost 9 bases, with 14 bases spanning the gap. Germline CDR1 is SGDLS and CDR2 is YYNGEE.

A note on this clonotype: A much larger clone is a single base away; this may be a read error. The V gene is TRBV18, the J gene TRBJ1-4; D remains ambiguous. Germline V gene data show CDR1 as KGHSH and CDR2 as LQKENI. The CDR3 is made up of 14 amino acids. The CDR3 region has the DNA TGTGCCAGCTCACCAAGAGGCCGTAATGAAAAACTGCTTTTT. Encoded protein: CASSPRGRNEKLLF.

On this clonotype: One end of the junction fails to match germline, which may point to a read error. The V gene is TRBV6-5, the J gene TRBJ1-4; TRBD1 might be the D (5 bases). Germline values: CDR1 MNHEY, CDR2 SVGAGI. The CDR3 is made up of 14 amino acids. The CDR3 region is CASSYSQGWERLFF. The CDR3 bases are TGTGCCAGCAGTTACTCTCAGGGTTGGGAAAGACTGTTTTTT.

This clonotype was counted ten times or more. The chain joins TRBV24-1 to TRBJ2-7; possible D gene TRBD1, 5 bases. CDR1 and CDR2 (germline): KGHDR, SFDVKD. The CDR3 consists of 13 residues. Trimming left V 7 bases short and J 2 bases short, with 11 bases between. The CDR3 loop reads CATSDRTPYEQYF. The CDR3 DNA sequence: TGTGCCACCAGCGATAGGACACCCTACGAGCAGTACTTC.

Regarding this clonotype: A much larger clonotype is one base distant, so this may be a read error. The chain has TRBV5-1 and TRBJ2-2, with TRBD2 matching 10 bases. The CDR3 runs to 15 residues. Germline CDR1 is SGHRS and CDR2 is YFSETQ. The CDR3 loop is CVSSFTSGVNGELFF. For the CDR3, the DNA is TGCGTCAGCAGCTTTACTAGCGGGGTGAACGGGGAGCTGTTTTTT.

Only a few counts were recorded for this clonotype. J is TRBJ2-2 and V is TRBV7-9; D possibly matches TRBD1 or TRBD2 (5 bases each). V lost 8 bases and J lost 0, with 7 bases in between. CDR3 length: 13 residues. CDR1 and CDR2 from the germline V gene are SEHNR and FQNEAQ (reference sequence). In DNA, the CDR3 is TGTGCCAGCTGGGGGACGAACACCGGGGAGCTGTTTTTT. Amino acid sequence: CASWGTNTGELFF. Combining the CDR3 with reference TRBV7-9 and TRBJ2-2 gives the whole variable domain DTGVSQNPRHKITKRGQNVTFRCDPISEHNRLYWYRQTLGQGPEFLTYFQNEAQLEKSRLLSDRFSAERPKGSFSTLEIQRTEQGDSAMYLCASWGTNTGELFFGEGSRLTVL.

This clonotype was recorded at least ten times. The chain recombines TRBV12-3 or TRBV12-4 with TRBJ1-5; D may be TRBD1 (5 bases). Deletions cut 4 bases from V and 0 bases from J, with 10 bases between. The CDR3 consists of 15 residues. For the CDR3, the DNA is TGTGCCAGCAGTTCCTACGACAGTAGCAATCAGCCCCAGCATTTT. Translating it yields CASSSYDSSNQPQHF.

This clonotype was counted ten times or more. The rearrangement uses TRBV28 and TRBJ2-3; 11 nucleotides line up with TRBD2. The V and J ends lost 5 bases and 0 bases, in that order; junction bases with no gene match: 25. Looked up from germline, CDR1 is MDHEN and CDR2 is SYDVKM. The CDR3 has 23 amino acids. The DNA for the CDR3 is TGTGCCAGCAGTCACCCCGCGGCTAGCGGGGGGTGGTACGCAAGAACTAGCACAGATACGCAGTATTTT. This translates into CASSHPAASGGWYARTSTDTQYF.

This clonotype was recorded at least ten times. This chain joins TRBV11-3 and TRBJ2-2; D possibly corresponds to TRBD1 (6 bases). Germline loops: CDR1 SGHNT, CDR2 YENEEA. The CDR3 runs 14 residues. Trimming took off 6 bases at V and 1 base at J, with 9 bases between the two ends. The CDR3 bases are TGTGCCAGCAGACAGACAGGGAACACCGGGGAGCTGTTTTTT. Protein product: CASRQTGNTGELFF.